This T cell receptor (beta chain) was captured in a study of PD-1 blockade in classical Hodgkin lymphoma. This table comes from immunoSEQ multiplex PCR, and its TCRdb copy is limited to in-frame clones, with some not included. The sample includes some 100,000 clones, about 93% of them seen just once. Points from the study as a whole: The repertoire differences lack a defined cause, possibly disease activity or prior therapy. Initiation of nivolumab under 1 year after ASCT led to exclusion of patients.

As regards this clone: Its specificity is unknown.

Time point: cycle 4 day 1 (C4D1), after less than 7 weeks of nivolumab. The patients all showed relapse after autologous stem cell transplantation, while their brentuximab vedotin exposure varied. The specimen was peripheral blood mononuclear cells (PBMCs), collected before the fourth cycle of nivolumab. The clonotype originates from a human donor with classical Hodgkin lymphoma.

CDR3 region: CASSEVWVQGQYF. The CDR3 DNA reads TGTGCCAGCAGTGAAGTATGGGTACAGGGGCAGTACTTC. The chain is built from TRBV6-1 and TRBJ2-7, with a tentative D call TRBD1 (6 bases). CDR3 length equals 13 residues. From germline, CDR1 is MNHNS and CDR2 SASEGT. Trimming left V 1 base short and J 9 bases short, with 13 bases between.